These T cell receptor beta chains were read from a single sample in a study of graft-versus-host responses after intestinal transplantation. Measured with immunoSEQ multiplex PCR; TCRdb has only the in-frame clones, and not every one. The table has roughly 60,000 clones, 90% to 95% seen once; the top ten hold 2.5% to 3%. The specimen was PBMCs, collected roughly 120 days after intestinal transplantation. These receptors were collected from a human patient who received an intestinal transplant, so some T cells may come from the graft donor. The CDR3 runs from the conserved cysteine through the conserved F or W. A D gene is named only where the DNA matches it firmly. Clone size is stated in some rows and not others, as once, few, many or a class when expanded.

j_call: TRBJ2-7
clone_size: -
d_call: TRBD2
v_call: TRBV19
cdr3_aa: CASKGGRVPIFHEQYF
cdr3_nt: TGTGCCAGTAAAGGCGGGAGGGTCCCCATTTTCCACGAGCAGTACTTC

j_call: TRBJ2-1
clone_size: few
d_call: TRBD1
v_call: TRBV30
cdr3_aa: CAWDRGTHEQFF
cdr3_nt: TGTGCCTGGGACAGGGGGACCCATGAGCAGTTCTTC

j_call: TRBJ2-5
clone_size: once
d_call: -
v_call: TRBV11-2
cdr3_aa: CASSFPLQETQYF
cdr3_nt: TGTGCCAGCAGCTTTCCCCTGCAAGAGACCCAGTACTTC

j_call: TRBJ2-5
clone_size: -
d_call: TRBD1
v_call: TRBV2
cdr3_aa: CASSGSTGRQTQYF
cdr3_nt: TGTGCCAGCAGCGGTTCGACAGGGCGACAGACCCAGTACTTC

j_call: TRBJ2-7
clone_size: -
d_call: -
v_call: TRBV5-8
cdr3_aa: CASSLRQGIYEQYF
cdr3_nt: TGTGCCAGCAGCTTGAGGCAGGGGATCTACGAGCAGTACTTC

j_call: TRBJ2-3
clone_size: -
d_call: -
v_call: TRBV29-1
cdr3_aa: CSVDRPPGDTQYF
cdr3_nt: TGCAGCGTTGATAGGCCGCCCGGGGATACGCAGTATTTT

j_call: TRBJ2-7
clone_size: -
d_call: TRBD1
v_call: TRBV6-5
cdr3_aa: CASRWDRGRDEQYF
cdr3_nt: TGTGCCAGCAGATGGGACAGGGGGCGCGACGAGCAGTACTTC

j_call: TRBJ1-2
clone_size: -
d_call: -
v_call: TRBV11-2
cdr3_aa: CASSPGRGTRYGYTF
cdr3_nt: TGTGCCAGCAGCCCAGGGAGGGGGACGCGCTATGGCTACACCTTC

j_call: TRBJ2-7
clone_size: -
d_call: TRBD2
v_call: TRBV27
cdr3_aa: CASSLAASYEQYF
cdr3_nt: TGTGCCAGCAGCCTAGCGGCCTCCTACGAGCAGTACTTC

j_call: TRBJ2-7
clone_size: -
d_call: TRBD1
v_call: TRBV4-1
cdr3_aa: CASSHVVQGRTYEQYF
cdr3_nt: TGCGCCAGCAGCCATGTGGTACAGGGGCGGACATACGAGCAGTACTTC

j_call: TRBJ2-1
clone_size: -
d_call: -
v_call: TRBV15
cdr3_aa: CATSNLLTGEQFF
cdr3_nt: TGTGCCACCAGCAACCTCCTGACGGGGGAGCAGTTCTTC

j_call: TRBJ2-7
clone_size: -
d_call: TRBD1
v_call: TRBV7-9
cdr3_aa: CASSPGTGPYEQYF
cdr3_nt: TGTGCCAGCAGCCCCGGGACAGGACCCTACGAGCAGTACTTC

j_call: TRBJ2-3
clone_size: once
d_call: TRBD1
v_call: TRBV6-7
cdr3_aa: CASSYYPGQGATDTQYF
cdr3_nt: TGTGCCAGCAGTTACTACCCGGGACAGGGAGCGACAGATACGCAGTATTTT

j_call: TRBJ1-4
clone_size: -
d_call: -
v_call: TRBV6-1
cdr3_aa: CASRGPNNEKLFF
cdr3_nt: TGTGCCAGCAGGGGACCGAATAATGAAAAACTGTTTTTT

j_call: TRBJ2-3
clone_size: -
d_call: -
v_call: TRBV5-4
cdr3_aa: CASRGLRTDTQYF
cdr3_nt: TGTGCCAGTAGGGGACTGCGCACAGATACGCAGTATTTT

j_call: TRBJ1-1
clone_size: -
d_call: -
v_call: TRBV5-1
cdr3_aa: CASSLGGQMNTEAFF
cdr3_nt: TGCGCCAGCAGCTTGGGGGGGCAGATGAACACTGAAGCTTTCTTT

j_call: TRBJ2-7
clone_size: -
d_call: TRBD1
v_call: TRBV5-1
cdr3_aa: CASKFLQQGAYEQYF
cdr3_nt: TGCGCCAGCAAGTTCCTTCAACAGGGGGCCTACGAGCAGTACTTC

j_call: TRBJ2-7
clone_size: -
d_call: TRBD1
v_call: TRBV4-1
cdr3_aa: CASSQLTGGLNEQYF
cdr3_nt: TGCGCCAGCAGCCAATTGACAGGGGGTTTGAACGAGCAGTACTTC

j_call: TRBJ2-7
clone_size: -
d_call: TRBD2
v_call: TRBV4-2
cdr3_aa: CASSQDLAGGLEQYF
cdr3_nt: TGTGCCAGCAGCCAAGATCTAGCGGGAGGGCTCGAGCAGTACTTC

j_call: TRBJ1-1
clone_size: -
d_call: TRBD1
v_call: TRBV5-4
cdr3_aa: CASSVNRDRHTEAFF
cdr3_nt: TGTGCCAGCAGCGTGAACAGGGACAGGCACACTGAAGCTTTCTTT

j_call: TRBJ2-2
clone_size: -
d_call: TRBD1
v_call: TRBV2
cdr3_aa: CASSDEQGAGTGELFF
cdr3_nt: TGTGCCAGCAGTGACGAACAGGGGGCTGGCACCGGGGAGCTGTTTTTT

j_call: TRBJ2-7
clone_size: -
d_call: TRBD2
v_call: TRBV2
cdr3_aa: CASRGAGGPEYPFYEQYF
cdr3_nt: TGTGCCAGCAGGGGAGCGGGAGGGCCGGAATACCCCTTTTACGAGCAGTACTTC

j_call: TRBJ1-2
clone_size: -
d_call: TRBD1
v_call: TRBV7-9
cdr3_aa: CASTLGTGTKGYTF
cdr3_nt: TGTGCCAGCACCTTAGGGACAGGGACTAAGGGCTACACCTTC

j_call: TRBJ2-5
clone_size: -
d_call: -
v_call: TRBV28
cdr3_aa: CASRQRGRSPGETQYF
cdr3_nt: TGTGCCAGCAGACAAAGGGGCCGGAGCCCCGGGGAGACCCAGTACTTC

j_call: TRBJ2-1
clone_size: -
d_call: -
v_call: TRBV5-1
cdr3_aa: CASSVYNEQFF
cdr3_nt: TGCGCCAGCTCAGTCTACAATGAGCAGTTCTTC

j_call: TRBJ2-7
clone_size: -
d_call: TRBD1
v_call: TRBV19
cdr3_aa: CASSIGTGGEQYF
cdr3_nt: TGTGCCAGTAGTATAGGGACAGGGGGCGAGCAGTACTTC

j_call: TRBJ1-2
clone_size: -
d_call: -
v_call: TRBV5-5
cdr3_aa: CASSLWGAGYGYTF
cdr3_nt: TGTGCCAGCAGCTTGTGGGGCGCTGGCTATGGCTACACCTTC

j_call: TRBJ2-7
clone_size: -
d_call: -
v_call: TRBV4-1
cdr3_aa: CASSQSGRGGSYEQYF
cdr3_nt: TGCGCCAGCAGCCAATCAGGGAGAGGCGGCTCCTACGAGCAGTACTTC

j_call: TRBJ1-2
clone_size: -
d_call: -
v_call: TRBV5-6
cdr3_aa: CASSLVTGAGGYTF
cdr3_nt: TGTGCCAGCAGCTTGGTGACAGGTGCGGGGGGCTACACCTTC

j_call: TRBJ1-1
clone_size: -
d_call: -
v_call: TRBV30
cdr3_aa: CASKGIRNTEAFF
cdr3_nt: TGTGCCTCCAAAGGTATCCGGAACACTGAAGCTTTCTTT

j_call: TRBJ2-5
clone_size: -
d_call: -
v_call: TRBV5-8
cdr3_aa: CASSFFSLRETQYF
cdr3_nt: TGTGCCAGCAGCTTCTTTTCTCTCCGGGAGACCCAGTACTTC

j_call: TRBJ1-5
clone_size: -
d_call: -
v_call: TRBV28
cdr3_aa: CASSLWGLGRGNQPQHF
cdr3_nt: TGTGCCAGCAGTTTATGGGGGCTCGGCAGGGGCAATCAGCCCCAGCATTTT

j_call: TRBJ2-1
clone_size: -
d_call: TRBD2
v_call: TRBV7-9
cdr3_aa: CASSNSVAGGAHEQFF
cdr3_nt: TGTGCCAGCAGCAACTCCGTAGCGGGGGGGGCCCATGAGCAGTTCTTC

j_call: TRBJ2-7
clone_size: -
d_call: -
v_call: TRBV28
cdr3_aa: CASSGRDKQYF
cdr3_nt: TGTGCCAGCAGTGGCCGGGACAAGCAGTACTTC

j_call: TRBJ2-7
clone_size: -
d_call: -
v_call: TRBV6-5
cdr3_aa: CASSTPTGYEQYF
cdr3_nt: TGTGCCAGCAGTACCCCGACTGGCTACGAGCAGTACTTC

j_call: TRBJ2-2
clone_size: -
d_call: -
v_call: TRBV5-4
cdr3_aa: CASSFRQNTGELFF
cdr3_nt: TGTGCCAGCAGCTTTCGACAGAACACCGGGGAGCTGTTTTTT

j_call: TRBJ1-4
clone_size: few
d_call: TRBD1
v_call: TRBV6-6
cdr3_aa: CASRTGTAIEKLFF
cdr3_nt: TGTGCCAGCAGAACCGGGACAGCTATAGAAAAACTGTTTTTT

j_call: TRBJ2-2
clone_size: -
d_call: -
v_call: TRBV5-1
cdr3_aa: CASSLARAGELFF
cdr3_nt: TGCGCCAGCAGCTTGGCTCGGGCCGGGGAGCTGTTTTTT

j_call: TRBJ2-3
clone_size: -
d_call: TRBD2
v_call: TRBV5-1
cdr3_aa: CASSLGSSGRPDTQYF
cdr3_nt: TGCGCCAGCAGCCTGGGGTCCAGCGGGAGGCCAGATACGCAGTATTTT

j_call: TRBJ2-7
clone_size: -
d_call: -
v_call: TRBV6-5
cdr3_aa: CASSFFTGPRYEQYF
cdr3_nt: TGTGCCAGCAGTTTTTTCACCGGGCCTCGATACGAGCAGTACTTC